The sequence of this T cell receptor beta chain was determined in a study of blood T cell repertoires in COVID-19. As for the study in general: Acute and convalescent COVID-19 samples came from the United States, Italy and Spain. PBMCs, B-cell-depleted T cells, or T cells provided the cDNA or gDNA that made up the material.

V was clipped by 5 bases and J by 5 bases; unmatched bases: 5. This CDR3 comprises 15 residues. Looked up from germline, CDR1 is SGHRS and CDR2 is YFSETQ. Original processing methods: The authors estimated nucleated cell counts from reference gene primer amplification. Assay used: immunoSEQ multiplex PCR; TCRdb lists only in-frame clones, some missing. V and J calls and clone size come straight from that table; D and trimming were deduced from the DNA. Of roughly 410,000 clones in the sample, roughly 90% were seen once. The sample taken for sequencing was peripheral blood. The origin of this receptor is a man in his forties or fifties with acute or convalescent COVID-19. The rearrangement links TRBV5-1 to TRBJ1-3; 12 bases line up with TRBD1. The CDR3 is CASREGTGGRNTIYF. The CDR3 DNA reads TGCGCCAGCAGGGAAGGGACAGGGGGCAGAAACACCATATATTTT.